A selection of T cell receptor beta chains follows, all from one sample in a study of T cell responses to AZD1222 COVID-19 vaccine. Using immunoSEQ multiplex PCR, the repertoire was profiled, and TCRdb retains in-frame clones only, with some absent. The sample has 150,000 to 200,000 clones; around 90% are singletons. Sequenced here: peripheral blood, sampled on day 0 of AZD1222 vaccination. The receptors shown here come from an adult in good health. CDR3s include the opening cysteine and the closing phenylalanine or tryptophan. The D gene is left open where the match is weak. The size entry is marked missing in some rows and otherwise reads once, few, many or a size class.

J gene,D gene,V gene,clone size,CDR3 protein,CDR3 DNA
TRBJ1-4,TRBD1,TRBV5-8,.,CASSRDRGGIGTNEKLFF,TGTGCCAGCAGCCGGGACAGGGGTGGCATTGGGACTAATGAAAAACTGTTTTTT
TRBJ1-5,.,TRBV6-2/TRBV6-3,.,CASSPVGGKAQHF,TGTGCCAGCAGCCCCGTCGGGGGTAAGGCCCAGCATTTT
TRBJ1-1,.,TRBV6-6,.,CASSYGGATEAFF,TGTGCCAGCAGTTACGGGGGGGCCACTGAAGCTTTCTTT
TRBJ1-2,.,TRBV4-3,.,CASSQEPRGAEEYGYTF,TGCGCCAGCAGCCAAGAGCCACGGGGGGCAGAGGAATATGGCTACACCTTC
TRBJ2-7,.,TRBV11-2,.,CASSPGPAYEQYF,TGTGCCAGCAGCCCCGGGCCCGCCTACGAGCAGTACTTC
TRBJ2-4,.,TRBV30,.,CAWSVPRVISKNIQYF,TGTGCCTGGAGTGTACCCAGGGTTATCTCCAAAAACATTCAGTACTTC
TRBJ1-2,.,TRBV20-1,.,CSAFRSGYTF,TGCAGTGCTTTCCGTAGTGGCTACACCTTC
TRBJ1-3,TRBD1,TRBV11-2,.,CASSFPGGAGSGNTIYF,TGTGCCAGCAGTTTCCCAGGGGGCGCGGGGTCTGGAAACACCATATATTTT
TRBJ2-7,.,TRBV6-1,medium-sized,CASSEGGDSYEQYF,TGTGCCAGCAGTGAAGGGGGAGACAGCTACGAGCAGTACTTC
TRBJ2-5,.,TRBV4-1,.,CASSQDGDTPAQETQYF,TGCGCCAGCAGCCAAGACGGGGACACTCCCGCCCAAGAGACCCAGTACTTC
TRBJ2-7,.,TRBV7-2,.,CASSLDGPYEQYF,TGTGCCAGCAGCTTAGACGGGCCCTACGAGCAGTACTTC
TRBJ1-5,TRBD1,TRBV7-9,.,CASSLDRGTQHF,TGTGCCAGCAGCTTAGACAGGGGGACCCAGCATTTT
TRBJ1-1,TRBD1,TRBV5-4,.,CASSFAGTGGPNTEAFF,TGTGCCAGCAGCTTTGCCGGGACAGGGGGCCCTAACACTGAAGCTTTCTTT
TRBJ2-7,TRBD1,TRBV3-1/TRBV3-2,.,CASSHSGQGAYEQYF,TGTGCCAGCAGCCATTCCGGACAGGGGGCCTACGAGCAGTACTTC
TRBJ2-7,TRBD1,TRBV20-1,.,CSASQADRGAYEQYF,TGCAGTGCTAGTCAGGCAGACAGGGGAGCCTACGAGCAGTACTTC
TRBJ2-1,.,TRBV24-1,.,CATSDFHGTSYNEQFF,TGTGCCACCAGTGATTTTCACGGAACCTCCTACAATGAGCAGTTCTTC
TRBJ2-5,TRBD2,TRBV3-1/TRBV3-2,.,CASSRGAGGQETQYF,TGTGCCAGCAGCCGGGGAGCGGGGGGGCAAGAGACCCAGTACTTC
TRBJ1-1,.,TRBV15,once,CATSREAPPTWGEAFF,TGTGCCACCAGCAGAGAGGCGCCCCCGACGTGGGGTGAAGCTTTCTTT
TRBJ2-2,.,TRBV18,.,CASSRVRDNTGELFF,TGTGCCAGCTCACGAGTCCGGGACAACACCGGGGAGCTGTTTTTT
TRBJ2-7,.,TRBV5-6,.,CASSVVGEQYF,TGTGCCAGCAGCGTAGTTGGCGAGCAGTACTTC
TRBJ2-3,TRBD1,TRBV6-2/TRBV6-3,.,CASSYSDRVGTDTQYF,TGTGCCAGCAGTTACTCGGACAGGGTGGGAACAGATACGCAGTATTTT
TRBJ1-2,.,TRBV6-2/TRBV6-3,once,CASSYGDYGYTF,TGTGCCAGCAGTTACGGGGACTATGGCTACACCTTC
TRBJ1-3,TRBD1,TRBV2,.,CASSPDRGTGNTIYF,TGTGCCAGCAGTCCTGACAGGGGCACTGGAAACACCATATATTTT
TRBJ2-1,.,TRBV20-1,.,CSASRRGEQFF,TGCAGTGCTAGTAGGCGGGGTGAGCAGTTCTTC
TRBJ1-4,.,TRBV30,.,CAWSRSSNGRNEKLFF,TGTGCCTGGAGTCGTTCCTCCAACGGTCGAAATGAAAAACTGTTTTTT
TRBJ1-4,TRBD1,TRBV15,.,CATSRGSTGGNEKLFF,TGTGCCACCAGCAGAGGTTCGACAGGGGGTAATGAAAAACTGTTTTTT
TRBJ2-7,TRBD2,TRBV6-6,.,CASLGGRSYEQYF,TGTGCCAGCTTAGGCGGGAGGTCCTACGAGCAGTACTTC